The 30 T cell receptor beta chains in this list originate from one sample, sequenced in a study of blood T cell repertoires in COVID-19. Data came from immunoSEQ multiplex PCR; TCRdb stores just in-frame clones and leaves some out. The sample records about 310,000 clones, roughly 91% being singletons. Sequences were obtained from peripheral blood. The receptors were gathered from a man aged 50-60 years with active or convalescent COVID-19.

This clone has a handful of counts. V and J are TRBV5-6 and TRBJ1-2; D call uncertain. V was pared by 4 bases and J by 2 bases, with 18 bases between. Germline CDR1 and CDR2: SGHDT and YYEEEE. The CDR3 is made up of 16 amino acids. CDR3 DNA: TGTGCCAGCAGCCCACCTGTTTGGGAGTTCAACTATGGCTACACCTTC. Its translation: CASSPPVWEFNYGYTF.

V and J are TRBV27 and TRBJ1-1; no clear D. The CDR3 runs to 16 residues. The V gene's germline CDR1 is MNHEY and CDR2 SMNVEV (reference sequence). Between the trimmed V and J ends, which lost 6 bases and 5 bases, there was a span of 22 bases. The CDR3: CASRESRETRETEAFF. The CDR3 nucleotides read TGTGCCAGCAGGGAAAGCCGGGAAACAAGAGAAACTGAAGCTTTCTTT.

This clone was recorded only once. The chain couples TRBV7-9 to TRBJ2-5; a weak D match, TRBD2 (7 bases). This CDR3 has 15 amino acids. Per the germline V gene, CDR1 is SEHNR and CDR2 is FQNEAQ (reference sequence). Trimming pared 5 bases from V and 4 bases from J, leaving 17 bases between. The CDR3 reads CASSPRWGGPETQYF. CDR3 nucleotide sequence: TGTGCCAGCAGCCCCAGGTGGGGGGGGCCAGAGACCCAGTACTTC.

The rearrangement links TRBV27 to TRBJ1-2; 7 positions agree with TRBD1. The ends lost 5 bases at V and 6 bases at J; junction bases unmatched: 9. The CDR3 loop spans 14 amino acids. The V gene's germline CDR1 is MNHEY and CDR2 SMNVEV (reference sequence). The CDR3 DNA reads as TGTGCCAGCAGTCCCAGGACAGGAGGTCATGGCTACACCTTC. Translating gives CASSPRTGGHGYTF.

Regarding this clone: The identical CDR3 is also encoded by other nucleotide sequences in the sample. The chain uses TRBV7-8 and TRBJ2-2, with a tentative D call TRBD2 (7 bases). This CDR3 has 15 amino acids. Germline CDR1 and CDR2: SGHVS and FQNEAQ. The V gene lost 0 bases and the J gene lost 6 bases, with 11 bases spanning the gap. This CDR3 reads CASSLAGGGPGELFF. In DNA, the CDR3 is TGTGCCAGCAGCTTAGCGGGGGGGGGCCCCGGGGAGCTGTTTTTT. Supplemented by reference TRBV7-8 and TRBJ2-2, the full variable domain reads GAGVSQSPRYKVAKRGQDVALRCDPISGHVSLFWYQQALGQGPEFLTYFQNEAQLDKSGLPSDRFFAERPEGSVSTLKIQRTQQEDSAVYLCASSLAGGGPGELFFGEGSRLTVL.

The chain couples TRBV6-4 to TRBJ2-1; 7 positions agree with TRBD2. V shed 6 bases and J 0 bases; nucleotides not matched to a gene: 5. Germline CDR1 is MRHNA and CDR2 is SNTAGT. The CDR3 is made up of 15 amino acids. The chain's CDR3 is CASRRSGTSYNEQFF. The DNA for the CDR3 is TGTGCCAGCAGACGAAGCGGGACCTCCTACAATGAGCAGTTCTTC.

The chain uses TRBV27 and TRBJ1-1, with 8 nucleotides matching TRBD1. The V gene end was trimmed by 4 bases and the J gene end by 4 bases; junction bases not matched to a gene: 2. Germline V gives CDR1 MNHEY, CDR2 SMNVEV (reference sequence). The CDR3 is 13 residues long. The CDR3 sequence: CASSYGQGTEAFF. The DNA of the CDR3 is TGTGCCAGCAGTTACGGACAGGGCACTGAAGCTTTCTTT.

J is TRBJ1-4 and V is TRBV28, with 9 bases fitting TRBD1. V lost 4 bases and J lost 5; bases outside the gene matches: 2. There are 14 residues in the CDR3. CDR1 is MDHEN, CDR2 SYDVKM, per germline. The CDR3 nucleotides are TGTGCCAGCAGTTCGACAGGGGGAAATGAAAAACTGTTTTTT. Residues: CASSSTGGNEKLFF.

The rearrangement links TRBV30 to TRBJ1-1; 8 positions match TRBD1. With 4 bases clipped from V and 4 bases from J, the junction kept 5 bases outside the gene matches. The germline V gene encodes CDR1 GTSNPN and CDR2 SVGIG (reference sequence). The CDR3 spans 13 residues. The CDR3 DNA reads as TGTGCCTGGACCACAGGGGGAAGCACTGAAGCTTTCTTT. This codes for CAWTTGGSTEAFF.

The chain combines TRBV9 with TRBJ2-3; D might be TRBD1 (6 bases). This CDR3 region has 14 residues. V lost 0 bases and J lost 6, with 11 bases in between. Looked up from germline, CDR1 is SGDLS and CDR2 is YYNGEE. The CDR3 DNA follows: TGTGCCAGCAGCGTAGTGGGGGCTGGCGATACGCAGTATTTT. This translates into CASSVVGAGDTQYF.

This chain links TRBV28 with TRBJ2-5; TRBD2 aligns across 8 bases. The CDR3 has 16 residues. Unmatched junction bases numbered 12, after V lost 5 bases and J lost 4 bases. Germline V gene sequence: CDR1 MDHEN, CDR2 SYDVKM. CDR3 DNA: TGTGCCAGCAGTACCCAACTAGCGGACCACCGAGAGACCCAGTACTTC. Its protein product is CASSTQLADHRETQYF.

V usage is TRBV19 and J usage is TRBJ1-4; 7 nucleotides agree with TRBD1. The CDR3 is 14 amino acids. Germline V lookup: CDR1 LNHDA, CDR2 SQIVND (reference sequence). J gave up 3 bases and V 4 bases, and 2 bases lay outside the gene matches. The CDR3 DNA follows: TGTGCCAGTAGTACCGGGACAGCTAATGAAAAACTGTTTTTT. It specifies CASSTGTANEKLFF.

The chain couples TRBV19 to TRBJ2-5; D is possibly TRBD2 (6 bases). V lost 5 bases to trimming and J lost 4 bases, with 11 bases between them. There are 13 residues in the CDR3. In germline, CDR1 is LNHDA, CDR2 SQIVND (reference sequence). CDR3 sequence (DNA): TGTGCCAGTAGTGCGGGGATGATAGAGACCCAGTACTTC. It codes for CASSAGMIETQYF.

The V call is TRBV28, the J call TRBJ1-2; D is uncertain. The CDR3 sequence is 10 residues long. V was trimmed by 4 bases and J by 6 bases, leaving 3 bases between them. Germline loops: CDR1 MDHEN, CDR2 SYDVKM. The CDR3 DNA reads as TGTGCCAGCAGTTCCAATGGCTACACCTTC. It encodes CASSSNGYTF.

The chain has TRBV19 and TRBJ1-2; no reliable D call. V lost 7 bases and J 4 bases, leaving 19 bases between the germline ends. The CDR3 contains 15 residues. CDR1 and CDR2 from the germline V gene are LNHDA and SQIVND (reference sequence). The CDR3 here is CASKEASAGSYGYTF. CDR3 DNA sequence: TGTGCCAGTAAGGAAGCCAGCGCGGGGAGCTATGGCTACACCTTC.

The chain is built from TRBV5-1 and TRBJ1-4; a weak D match, TRBD1 (6 bases). The germline V and J ends were trimmed by 4 bases and 0 bases, with 10 bases remaining between them. Germline CDR1 reads SGHRS; CDR2 reads YFSETQ. This CDR3 contains 15 residues. The CDR3 nucleotides are TGCGCCAGCAGCGTAACAGGGTCAACTAATGAAAAACTGTTTTTT. This sequence encodes CASSVTGSTNEKLFF.

The chain couples TRBV2 to TRBJ1-2; D is unresolved. V lost 3 bases to trimming and J lost 2 bases, with 13 bases between them. The CDR3 totals 15 residues. Germline values: CDR1 SNHLY, CDR2 FYNNEI. The CDR3 coding sequence is TGTGCCAGCAGTGAGGCCAGGCTTTTGAACTATGGCTACACCTTC. This translates into CASSEARLLNYGYTF. The complete variable domain, with remaining parts taken from reference TRBV2 and TRBJ1-2, reads EPEVTQTPSHQVTQMGQEVILRCVPISNHLYFYWYRQILGQKVEFLVSFYNNEISEKSEIFDDQFSVERPDGSNFTLKIRSTKLEDSAMYFCASSEARLLNYGYTFGSGTRLTVV.

This chain uses TRBV19 with TRBJ2-1; 11 bases map to TRBD2. CDR3 length: 15 residues. Germline V gives CDR1 LNHDA, CDR2 SQIVND (reference sequence). V shed 3 bases, J shed 9 bases, and the junction held 7 bases outside the gene matches. This chain's CDR3 is CASSITSGSRSEQFF. The DNA for the CDR3 is TGTGCCAGTAGTATTACTAGCGGGAGTCGGAGTGAGCAGTTCTTC.

V usage is TRBV19 and J usage is TRBJ2-3; 13 bases fit TRBD2. With 3 bases clipped from V and 1 base from J, the junction kept 4 bases outside the gene matches. The CDR3 spans 17 residues. Germline CDR1 is LNHDA and CDR2 is SQIVND (reference sequence). CDR3 DNA: TGTGCCAGTAGTATGGGGACTAGCGGGACTGGCACAGATACGCAGTATTTT. It is translated as CASSMGTSGTGTDTQYF. Filled out from reference TRBV19 and TRBJ2-3, the complete variable domain reads DGGITQSPKYLFRKEGQNVTLSCEQNLNHDAMYWYRQDPGQGLRLIYYSQIVNDFQKGDIAEGYSVSREKKESFPLTVTSAQKNPTAFYLCASSMGTSGTGTDTQYFGPGTRLTVL.

The gene calls are TRBV28 and TRBJ2-7; 7 nucleotides align to TRBD1. This CDR3 has 16 residues. Germline assignment: CDR1 MDHEN and CDR2 SYDVKM. Trimming took 6 bases from V and 1 from J; bases not matched to a gene: 12. CDR3 residues: CASSRPGQKTSYEQYF. Written as DNA, the CDR3 is TGTGCCAGCAGCCGTCCGGGACAGAAGACATCCTACGAGCAGTACTTC.

The genes are TRBV7-3 and TRBJ2-3, with D possibly being TRBD2 (6 bases). Germline CDR1 and CDR2: SGHTA and FQGTGA. V lost 3 bases, J lost 2 bases, and 12 bases lay in between. This CDR3 comprises 15 residues. Here the CDR3 reads CASSLIAGNTDTQYF. The CDR3 DNA reads TGTGCCAGCAGCTTGATTGCGGGAAACACAGATACGCAGTATTTT.

The genes are TRBV10-3 and TRBJ2-7; 10 nucleotides align to TRBD1. The CDR3 is 15 amino acids. V gave up 5 bases and J gave up 6 bases; unmatched junction bases: 10. From germline, CDR1 is ENHRY and CDR2 SYGVKD. The CDR3 coding sequence is TGTGCCATCAGTCATTTCGGGACAGGGGCCGTCGAGCAGTACTTC. This sequence encodes CAISHFGTGAVEQYF.

CDR3 sequence (DNA): TGTGCCAGCAGTGAGATGGCGGGCCGGGGGGCTGACACTGAAGCTTTCTTT. It encodes CASSEMAGRGADTEAFF. This chain joins TRBV6-1 and TRBJ1-1; TRBD1 is a possible D gene (6 bases). The CDR3 spans 17 residues. Germline V gene lookup returns CDR1 MNHNS and CDR2 SASEGT. With 3 bases removed from V and 3 bases from J, the gap between germline ends came to 20 bases.

The chain has TRBV18 and TRBJ2-5; a possible D gene is TRBD2 (6 bases). The CDR3 runs to 15 residues. Germline CDR1 KGHSH, CDR2 LQKENI. V lost 3 bases, J lost 4 bases, and 15 bases lay in between. The CDR3 DNA follows: TGTGCCAGCTCACCCCCCCAGGGAGGAAGAGAGACCCAGTACTTC. This codes for CASSPPQGGRETQYF.

This chain connects TRBV5-4 to TRBJ2-5; 8 bases fit TRBD1. Germline CDR1 reads SGHNT; CDR2 reads YYREEE (reference sequence). The CDR3 runs 16 residues. V lost 4 bases to trimming and J lost 5 bases; unmatched junction nucleotides: 13. The CDR3 protein is CASSPGGATGDETQYF. Written as DNA, the CDR3 is TGTGCCAGCAGCCCAGGGGGCGCGACCGGGGACGAGACCCAGTACTTC.

This chain uses TRBV5-4 with TRBJ1-6; the D is unclear. CDR1 is SGHNT, CDR2 YYREEE, per germline (reference sequence). V was trimmed by 0 bases and J by 6 bases, leaving 7 bases between them. The CDR3 covers 14 residues. CDR3 protein: CASSLAGLNSPLHF. DNA for the CDR3: TGTGCCAGCAGCTTGGCAGGACTTAATTCACCCCTCCACTTT.

V usage is TRBV6-1 and J usage is TRBJ1-5; D might be TRBD1 (5 bases). The germline V and J ends were trimmed by 0 bases and 5 bases, with 14 bases remaining between them. CDR1 and CDR2 from the germline V gene are MNHNS and SASEGT. The CDR3 extends over 16 amino acids. The CDR3 coding sequence is TGTGCCAGCAGTGAAGCGCTTACTTTGGGGCATCAGCCCCAGCATTTT. This translates into CASSEALTLGHQPQHF.

J is TRBJ1-5 and V is TRBV28, with D possibly being TRBD1 (5 bases). CDR3 size: 12 residues. Germline V gives CDR1 MDHEN, CDR2 SYDVKM. Deletions cut 6 bases from V and 4 bases from J, with 7 bases between. The DNA of the CDR3 is TGTGCCAGCAGACAGGAAAATCAGCCCCAGCATTTT. Protein: CASRQENQPQHF.

Remarks on this clone: Other DNA sequences of this sample code for an identical CDR3. The chain combines TRBV7-2 with TRBJ1-1; the D gene is possibly TRBD1 (5 bases). Between the trimmed V and J ends, which lost 2 bases and 1 base, there was a span of 8 bases. The CDR3 contains 14 residues. Germline values: CDR1 SGHTA, CDR2 FQGNSA. This CDR3 reads CASSLRQRNTEAFF. CDR3 bases: TGTGCCAGCAGCTTAAGACAGCGGAACACTGAAGCTTTCTTT.

This chain uses TRBV19 with TRBJ2-7; the match to TRBD1 covers 9 bases. This CDR3 is built from 14 residues. Germline values: CDR1 LNHDA, CDR2 SQIVND (reference sequence). After removal of 4 bases from V and 4 bases from J, the junction contained 5 bases not matched to a gene. In nucleotides, the CDR3 is TGTGCCAGTAGTAGAGGGACAGGGTGGTACGAGCAGTACTTC. Amino acid sequence: CASSRGTGWYEQYF.